The 24 T cell receptor beta chains in this list originate from one sample, sequenced in a study of blood T cell repertoires in COVID-19. Using immunoSEQ multiplex PCR, the repertoire was profiled, and TCRdb retains in-frame clones only, with some absent. The table shows fewer than 300,000 clones, with 70% to 90% occurring only once. Sequenced input: peripheral blood. The receptors were gathered from a man younger than 35 with active or convalescent COVID-19.

The chain uses TRBV2 and TRBJ2-1; D not certain. V was pared by 5 bases and J by 10 bases, with 12 bases between. The CDR3 length is 12 residues. Looked up from germline, CDR1 is SNHLY and CDR2 is FYNNEI. In nucleotides, the CDR3 is TGTGCCAGCAGTTTACAAGATGTGGAGCAGTTCTTC. This translates into CASSLQDVEQFF.

This clone was found once. This chain uses TRBV7-9 with TRBJ2-3, with a tentative D call TRBD1 (6 bases). Germline CDR1 reads SEHNR; CDR2 reads FQNEAQ (reference sequence). The CDR3 loop spans 13 amino acids. With 7 bases removed from V and 4 bases from J, the gap between germline ends came to 12 bases. The CDR3 reads CASNRGGADTQYF. The CDR3 DNA follows: TGTGCCAGCAATCGAGGGGGAGCAGATACGCAGTATTTT.

V is TRBV5-6 and J is TRBJ1-5, with D unresolved. This CDR3 contains 14 residues. Looked up from germline, CDR1 is SGHDT and CDR2 is YYEEEE. The ends were cut back, 0 bases at V and 5 bases at J, with 9 bases in the middle. CDR3 region: CASSLGQADQPQHF. The CDR3 DNA reads TGTGCCAGCAGCTTGGGGCAAGCGGATCAGCCCCAGCATTTT.

The rearrangement uses TRBV11-2 and TRBJ2-7, with no clear D. V was shortened by 2 bases and J by 6 bases, with 2 bases between the two germline ends. This CDR3 is 10 amino acids long. Germline loops: CDR1 SGHAT, CDR2 FQNNGV. DNA of the CDR3: TGTGCCAGCAGCTTACTCGAGCAGTACTTC. Its protein product is CASSLLEQYF.

This clone was counted a single time. The chain carries TRBV6-2 or TRBV6-3 and TRBJ1-2; no clear D gene. The CDR3 extends over 14 amino acids. CDR1 MNHEY and CDR2 SVGEGT come from the germline V gene. Trimming cost V 6 bases and J 5 bases, with 16 bases left between them. The CDR3 DNA reads TGTGCCAGCAGCCCAGTCTTCGTTAGTTATGGCTACACCTTC. This gives the protein CASSPVFVSYGYTF.

V and J are TRBV6-1 and TRBJ1-2; tentative D call: TRBD1 (6 bases). V was pared by 1 base and J by 4 bases, with 10 bases between. This CDR3 is built from 14 residues. Germline CDR1 and CDR2: MNHNS and SASEGT. The CDR3 protein is CASSEGPGVYGYTF. The CDR3 nucleotides are TGTGCCAGCAGTGAAGGTCCAGGGGTCTATGGCTACACCTTC.

The chain is built from TRBV5-1 and TRBJ2-5; 8 bases align to TRBD1. Germline V CDR1 and CDR2: SGHRS, YFSETQ. J gave up 3 bases and V 4 bases, and 5 bases lay outside the gene matches. The CDR3 covers 14 residues. CDR3 loop: CASSLNRGEETQYF. The CDR3 DNA sequence: TGCGCCAGCAGCCTAAACAGGGGGGAAGAGACCCAGTACTTC.

This sequence joins TRBV2 and TRBJ1-1; tentatively, D is TRBD1 (5 bases). This CDR3 has 12 residues. Germline V CDR1 and CDR2: SNHLY, FYNNEI. The ends were cut back, 8 bases at V and 5 bases at J, with 12 bases in the middle. The CDR3: CASLGGGTEAFF. The CDR3 DNA reads as TGTGCCAGCCTCGGGGGTGGGACTGAAGCTTTCTTT.

V usage is TRBV27 and J usage is TRBJ1-2, with TRBD1 matching over 8 bases. CDR3 size: 15 residues. CDR1 is MNHEY and CDR2 is SMNVEV in the germline V gene (reference sequence). V was pared by 3 bases and J by 2 bases, with 5 bases of the junction left unmatched. The CDR3 protein is CASSFGTGRNYGYTF. The CDR3 DNA reads as TGTGCCAGCAGTTTCGGGACAGGCCGGAACTATGGCTACACCTTC.

This clone was counted once. The chain couples TRBV7-6 to TRBJ1-3; D gene unclear. V was cut by 3 bases and J by 4 bases, with 13 bases left in between. CDR1 is SGHVS and CDR2 is FNYEAQ in the germline V gene. This CDR3 has 15 residues. CDR3 protein: CASSFGGLRGNTIYF. DNA of the CDR3: TGTGCCAGCAGCTTCGGCGGGCTCAGGGGAAACACCATATATTTT.

The chain carries TRBV2 and TRBJ1-6, with TRBD1 identical over 7 bases. With 7 bases clipped from V and 6 bases from J, the junction kept 9 bases outside the gene matches. Germline V gives CDR1 SNHLY, CDR2 FYNNEI. The CDR3 runs 15 residues. The CDR3 here is CASKVGRGFNSPLHF. CDR3 nucleotide sequence: TGTGCCAGCAAGGTTGGCAGGGGGTTTAATTCACCCCTCCACTTT. The whole variable domain, filled in from reference TRBV2 and TRBJ1-6, reads EPEVTQTPSHQVTQMGQEVILRCVPISNHLYFYWYRQILGQKVEFLVSFYNNEISEKSEIFDDQFSVERPDGSNFTLKIRSTKLEDSAMYFCASKVGRGFNSPLHFGNGTRLTVT.

V and J are TRBV10-3 and TRBJ2-7, with TRBD2 identical over 10 bases. This CDR3 comprises 18 residues. V lost 2 bases to trimming and J lost 5 bases; unmatched junction nucleotides: 15. Germline V gives CDR1 ENHRY, CDR2 SYGVKD. The CDR3 loop reads CAISEADEPGLAHDEQYF. CDR3 DNA sequence: TGTGCCATCAGTGAGGCGGACGAACCGGGACTAGCGCACGACGAGCAGTACTTC.

This clone has a single count. V gene TRBV4-1 combines with J gene TRBJ1-5; D is undetermined. Trimming took off 3 bases at V and 4 bases at J, with 7 bases between the two ends. The CDR3 length is 13 residues. Looked up from germline, CDR1 is MGHRA and CDR2 is YSYEKL. CDR3 nucleotides: TGCGCCAGCAGCCACGGAGTAAATCAGCCCCAGCATTTT. Its protein product is CASSHGVNQPQHF.

The V call is TRBV12-5, the J call TRBJ1-3; 7 bases align to TRBD1. The CDR3 loop spans 14 amino acids. Germline CDR1 and CDR2: LGHNT and FRNRAP. Trimming cost V 1 base and J 5 bases; bases outside gene matches: 2. The CDR3 DNA sequence: TGTGCTAGTGGTTTGGGGACAGGTAGAAACACCATATATTTT. Protein: CASGLGTGRNTIYF.

The chain is built from TRBV5-4 and TRBJ1-1; D might be TRBD1 (5 bases). CDR1 and CDR2 from the germline V gene are SGHNT and YYREEE (reference sequence). CDR3 size: 12 residues. V lost 7 bases, J lost 4 bases, and 11 bases lay in between. The CDR3 region is CASDMGGTEAFF. In DNA, the CDR3 is TGTGCCAGCGACATGGGGGGCACTGAAGCTTTCTTT.

The V gene is TRBV9, the J gene TRBJ1-3; 7 positions agree with TRBD1. This CDR3 has 15 residues. With 4 bases clipped from V and 4 bases from J, the junction kept 8 bases outside the gene matches. Germline V gene data show CDR1 as SGDLS and CDR2 as YYNGEE. CDR3 nucleotide sequence: TGTGCCAGCAGCAAAACGGGACAGAAAGGAAACACCATATATTTT. Protein: CASSKTGQKGNTIYF.

The rearrangement joins TRBV18 to TRBJ1-1; no definite D call. The V end was cut by 6 bases, the J end by 4 bases, with 6 bases between. The CDR3 loop spans 11 amino acids. The germline gives CDR1 KGHSH, CDR2 LQKENI. CDR3 protein: CASSAGTEAFF. In DNA, the CDR3 is TGTGCCAGCTCGGCGGGCACTGAAGCTTTCTTT.

V is TRBV5-1 and J is TRBJ2-5; D remains unclear. Germline CDR1 SGHRS, CDR2 YFSETQ. V lost 0 bases and J 5 bases, leaving 17 bases between the germline ends. The CDR3 has 16 residues. The CDR3 protein is CASSLAASPRLETQYF. The DNA of the CDR3 is TGCGCCAGCAGCTTGGCGGCGTCCCCGCGGCTGGAGACCCAGTACTTC. Supplemented by reference TRBV5-1 and TRBJ2-5, the full variable domain reads KAGVTQTPRYLIKTRGQQVTLSCSPISGHRSVSWYQQTPGQGLQFLFEYFSETQRNKGNFPGRFSGRQFSNSRSEMNVSTLELGDSALYLCASSLAASPRLETQYFGPGTRLLVL.

This sequence joins TRBV6-2 or TRBV6-3 and TRBJ2-2, with 14 bases aligning to TRBD2. The length of the CDR3 is 20 residues. Germline loops: CDR1 MNHEY, CDR2 SVGEGT. J lost 1 base, V lost 5 bases, and 12 bases had no gene match. The chain's CDR3 is CASSRPRLAGGPLNTGELFF. The CDR3 nucleotides read TGTGCCAGCAGTAGACCGCGACTAGCGGGGGGGCCCCTGAACACCGGGGAGCTGTTTTTT.

The V call is TRBV5-1, the J call TRBJ2-3, with 7 bases identical to TRBD1. J gave up 3 bases and V 4 bases, and 14 bases lay outside the gene matches. Germline CDR1 SGHRS, CDR2 YFSETQ. The CDR3 is 17 residues long. CDR3 in DNA: TGCGCCAGCAGCCCCCGTGGGGCAGGGGGAGCAACAGATACGCAGTATTTT. This sequence encodes CASSPRGAGGATDTQYF.

The chain recombines TRBV2 with TRBJ2-7, with 12 bases fitting TRBD2. V shed 4 bases and J 0 bases; nucleotides not matched to a gene: 4. The CDR3 loop spans 16 amino acids. Germline-derived CDR1 and CDR2 are SNHLY and FYNNEI. The CDR3 reads CASSGTSGVNSYEQYF. The DNA for the CDR3 is TGTGCCAGCAGTGGGACTAGCGGGGTAAACTCCTACGAGCAGTACTTC.

This clone was picked up one time. CDR3 nucleotides: TGTGCCAGCAGCTTCTTAGCGGGGGGGTTAGAGACCCAGTACTTC. Protein sequence: CASSFLAGGLETQYF. The rearrangement joins TRBV11-2 to TRBJ2-5, with 11 bases lining up with TRBD2. Germline V gene sequence: CDR1 SGHAT, CDR2 FQNNGV. The junction had 4 bases not matched to a gene; V was cut back by 3 bases and J by 4 bases. There are 15 residues in the CDR3.

The genes are TRBV9 and TRBJ1-2; D unresolved. V lost 2 bases, J lost 0 bases, and 11 bases lay in between. The CDR3 covers 15 residues. Germline CDR1 reads SGDLS; CDR2 reads YYNGEE. CDR3 sequence reads: CASSVNTPANYGYTF. The CDR3 nucleotides read TGTGCCAGCAGCGTGAATACACCTGCTAACTATGGCTACACCTTC.

This chain links TRBV7-8 with TRBJ2-7; a possible D gene is TRBD2 (6 bases). The CDR3 is 14 residues long. Between the trimmed V and J ends, which lost 3 bases and 7 bases, there was a span of 16 bases. Per germline, CDR1 SGHVS and CDR2 FQNEAQ. The CDR3 DNA reads as TGTGCCAGCAGCTTTGTGGGAGGAGCTTGGGAGCAGTACTTC. This sequence encodes CASSFVGGAWEQYF.